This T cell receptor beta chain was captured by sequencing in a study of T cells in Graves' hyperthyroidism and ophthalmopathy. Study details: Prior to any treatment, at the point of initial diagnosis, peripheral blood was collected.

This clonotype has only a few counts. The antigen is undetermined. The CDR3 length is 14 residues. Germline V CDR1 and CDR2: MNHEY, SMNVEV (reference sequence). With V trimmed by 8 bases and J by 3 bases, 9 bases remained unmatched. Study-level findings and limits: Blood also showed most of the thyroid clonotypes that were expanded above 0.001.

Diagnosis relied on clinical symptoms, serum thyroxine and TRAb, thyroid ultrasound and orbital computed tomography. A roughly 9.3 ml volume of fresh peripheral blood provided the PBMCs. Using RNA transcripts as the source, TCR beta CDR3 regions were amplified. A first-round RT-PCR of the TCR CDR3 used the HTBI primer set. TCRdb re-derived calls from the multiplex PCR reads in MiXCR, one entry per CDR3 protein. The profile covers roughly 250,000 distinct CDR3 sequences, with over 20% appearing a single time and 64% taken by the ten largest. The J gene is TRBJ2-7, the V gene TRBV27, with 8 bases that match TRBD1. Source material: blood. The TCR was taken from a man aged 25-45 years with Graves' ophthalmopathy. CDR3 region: CASGRTGSVYEQYF. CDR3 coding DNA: TGTGCCAGCGGAAGGACAGGGTCAGTCTACGAGCAGTACTTC.